Below are 10 T cell receptor beta chains sequenced from a single sample in a study of identical twins. MiXCR was run by TCRdb on the 5' RACE reads, yielding one entry per CDR3 protein. The table records roughly 630,000 distinct CDR3 sequences, less than 9% of them present only once. Another study also made use of these data, one on yellow fever vaccine responses in identical twins.

Material for sequencing was PBMCs. All receptors come from a woman aged 18-29 years in good health.

This clonotype was counted at least ten times. This chain uses TRBV10-3 with TRBJ2-3, with 7 bases lining up with TRBD1. The CDR3 is 17 amino acids. Germline V gene lookup returns CDR1 ENHRY and CDR2 SYGVKD. V was clipped by 4 bases and J by 4 bases; unmatched bases: 14. The CDR3 coding sequence is TGTGCCATCAGTGGGAGACAGGGCCCCTTGGGATCAGATACGCAGTATTTT. This encodes CAISGRQGPLGSDTQYF.

There are many counts of this clonotype. The chain uses TRBV15 and TRBJ2-2; TRBD2 matches 10 bases. The V gene's germline CDR1 is LNHNV and CDR2 YYDKDF (reference sequence). The V and J ends lost 8 bases and 5 bases, in that order; junction bases with no gene match: 8. This CDR3 is built from 15 residues. Here the CDR3 reads CATGTSGEWTGELFF. In DNA, the CDR3 is TGTGCCACCGGAACTAGCGGGGAGTGGACCGGGGAGCTGTTTTTT. Full variable domain (rest looked up from reference TRBV15 and TRBJ2-2): DAMVIQNPRYQVTQFGKPVTLSCSQTLNHNVMYWYQQKSSQAPKLLFHYYDKDFNNEADTPDNFQSRRPNTSFCFLDIRSPGLGDTAMYLCATGTSGEWTGELFFGEGSRLTVL.

This clonotype has a handful of counts. This chain joins TRBV6-4 and TRBJ2-1; 8 bases are a match to TRBD2. The CDR3 length is 15 residues. The ends lost 6 bases at V and 8 bases at J; junction bases unmatched: 12. CDR1 is MRHNA, CDR2 SNTAGT, per germline. The CDR3 DNA reads as TGTGCCAGCAGCCAGGTCCCCGGGACTAGGGATGAGCAGTTCTTC. Translated: CASSQVPGTRDEQFF.

In its sample, this clonotype was seen many times. This chain joins TRBV27 and TRBJ2-7; D unclear. The CDR3 sequence is 13 residues long. Germline V CDR1 and CDR2: MNHEY, SMNVEV (reference sequence). V was cut by 3 bases and J by 0 bases, with 6 bases left in between. Here the CDR3 DNA reads TGTGCCAGCAGTTTTCGGAGCTCCTACGAGCAGTACTTC. Translating it yields CASSFRSSYEQYF.

This clonotype was detected only a few times. The genes are TRBV20-1 and TRBJ2-5, with 11 bases fitting TRBD2. Trimming cost V 5 bases and J 3 bases; bases outside gene matches: 5. CDR1 and CDR2 from the germline V gene are DFQATT and SNEGSKA (reference sequence). The CDR3 length is 14 residues. The CDR3 region is CSAELAGAKETQYF. The CDR3 DNA reads TGCAGTGCTGAACTAGCGGGGGCAAAAGAGACCCAGTACTTC.

This rearrangement joins TRBV6-1 to TRBJ2-1, with TRBD1 as a possible D gene (6 bases). The CDR3 spans 16 residues. Trimming cost V 5 bases and J 0 bases, with 14 bases left between them. Per the germline V gene, CDR1 is MNHNS and CDR2 is SASEGT. Here the CDR3 reads CASSLRGTYSYNEQFF. CDR3 DNA: TGTGCCAGCAGTCTCAGGGGTACATACTCCTACAATGAGCAGTTCTTC.

There are a few counts of this clonotype. The chain carries TRBV12-3 or TRBV12-4 and TRBJ1-2; 9 nucleotides match TRBD1. The CDR3 covers 18 residues. V dropped 0 bases and J dropped 6; count of bases not matched to a gene: 14. The CDR3 region is CASSLAQRLTGQGDGYTF. In DNA, the CDR3 is TGTGCCAGCAGTTTAGCCCAAAGACTAACGGGACAGGGAGATGGCTACACCTTC.

The genes are TRBV3-1 and TRBJ2-3, with 10 bases that match TRBD2. The CDR3 spans 16 residues. Germline V gene lookup returns CDR1 LGHDT and CDR2 YNNKEL (reference sequence). Trimming took 0 bases from V and 6 from J; bases not matched to a gene: 6. CDR3 residues: CASSQESLAGRDTQYF. The CDR3 DNA follows: TGTGCCAGCAGCCAAGAATCACTAGCGGGAAGGGATACGCAGTATTTT.

The sample holds many counts of this clonotype. This chain uses TRBV3-1 with TRBJ2-1; 11 bases agree with TRBD2. The junction had 8 bases not matched to a gene; V was cut back by 3 bases and J by 7 bases. This CDR3 contains 16 residues. Per germline, CDR1 LGHDT and CDR2 YNNKEL (reference sequence). The CDR3 nucleotides are TGTGCCAGCAGCCAGGGAAGACTAGCGGGGCGGAATGAGCAGTTCTTC. Protein product: CASSQGRLAGRNEQFF.

This clonotype has at least ten counts. The rearrangement joins TRBV24-1 to TRBJ2-3, with a possible D match to TRBD2 (5 bases). With 5 bases removed from V and 2 bases from J, the gap between germline ends came to 7 bases. Germline loops: CDR1 KGHDR, CDR2 SFDVKD. This CDR3 contains 13 residues. Written as DNA, the CDR3 is TGTGCCACCAGTGGGGAGAACACAGATACGCAGTATTTT. The encoded protein is CATSGENTDTQYF.